A single sample gave rise to the 22 T cell receptor beta chains below, sequenced in a study of T cells in Graves' hyperthyroidism and ophthalmopathy. Amplification yielded TCR beta CDR3 regions, with RNA transcripts as the source. The HTBI primer set was used in a first-round RT-PCR of the TCR CDR3. MiXCR, applied by TCRdb to the multiplex PCR reads, yields one record per CDR3 protein. The data contain a few hundred thousand distinct CDR3 sequences, less than 15% of them seen just once; the ten biggest clones take up about 15%. The specimen sequenced was blood. The origin of the receptors is a middle-aged woman with Graves' hyperthyroidism.

Only a few counts were recorded for this clonotype. V gene TRBV7-9 combines with J gene TRBJ2-7; 8 nucleotides align to TRBD2. The J segment lost 4 bases and the V segment lost 5 bases, leaving 7 bases of the junction unmatched. CDR3 length equals 14 residues. Germline CDR1 and CDR2: SEHNR and FQNEAQ (reference sequence). Here the CDR3 DNA reads TGTGCCAGCAGCCCTAAGCGGGAGTGGTACGAGCAGTACTTC. This encodes CASSPKREWYEQYF.

The rearrangement uses TRBV5-1 and TRBJ2-4; D is uncertain. The CDR3 runs 14 residues. V lost 1 base and J lost 1, with 6 bases in between. In germline, CDR1 is SGHRS, CDR2 YFSETQ. Here the CDR3 DNA reads TGCGCCAGCAGCTTGAACGGGGCCAAAAACATTCAGTACTTC. Translation: CASSLNGAKNIQYF. The variable domain in full, completed from reference TRBV5-1 and TRBJ2-4, reads KAGVTQTPRYLIKTRGQQVTLSCSPISGHRSVSWYQQTPGQGLQFLFEYFSETQRNKGNFPGRFSGRQFSNSRSEMNVSTLELGDSALYLCASSLNGAKNIQYFGAGTRLSVL.

This clonotype appeared a few times. This chain links TRBV28 with TRBJ1-6; a possible D gene is TRBD1 (5 bases). This CDR3 contains 15 residues. CDR1 MDHEN and CDR2 SYDVKM come from the germline V gene. The germline V and J ends were trimmed by 5 bases and 10 bases, with 18 bases remaining between them. The CDR3 DNA sequence: TGTGCCAGCAGTGCACGTGGGGGTCTAGGGTCACCCCTCCACTTT. Translated: CASSARGGLGSPLHF. Full variable domain (outside the CDR3, taken from reference TRBV28 and TRBJ1-6): DVKVTQSSRYLVKRTGEKVFLECVQDMDHENMFWYRQDPGLGLRLIYFSYDVKMKEKGDIPEGYSVSREKKERFSLILESASTNQTSMYLCASSARGGLGSPLHFGNGTRLTVT.

In DNA form, the CDR3 reads TGTGCCAGCAGTGAATTTGGAGATACGCAGTATTTT. Protein product: CASSEFGDTQYF. This chain joins TRBV25-1 and TRBJ2-3; unclear D gene. The CDR3 consists of 12 residues. The germline V and J ends were trimmed by 1 base and 5 bases, with 4 bases remaining between them. Germline CDR1 and CDR2: MGHDK and SYGVNS.

This clonotype was recorded many times. The chain employs TRBV5-8 and TRBJ2-3, with D perhaps TRBD1 (5 bases). CDR1 SGHTS and CDR2 YDEGEE come from the germline V gene. This CDR3 contains 16 residues. Trimming took off 4 bases at V and 0 bases at J, with 15 bases between the two ends. In nucleotides, the CDR3 is TGTGCCAGCAGCCGAAGGGGCAGCTCTAGCACAGATACGCAGTATTTT. Translating it yields CASSRRGSSSTDTQYF.

This clonotype was seen a handful of times. CDR3 bases: TGCAGTGCTTTCTCCCATGAGCAGTTCTTC. Protein product: CSAFSHEQFF. The gene calls are TRBV20-1 and TRBJ2-1; D remains ambiguous. This CDR3 has 10 residues. Germline loops: CDR1 DFQATT, CDR2 SNEGSKA (reference sequence). The germline V and J ends were trimmed by 5 bases and 8 bases, with 7 bases remaining between them.

About this clonotype itself: A single base separates this from a much larger clone, so it may be a read error. The rearrangement links TRBV28 to TRBJ2-2, with D unclear. Germline V lookup: CDR1 MDHEN, CDR2 SYDVKM. V was trimmed by 7 bases and J by 3 bases, leaving 12 bases between them. The CDR3 has 14 amino acids. The CDR3 nucleotides are TGTGCCAGCACCGGTGACGGATACACCGGGGAGCTGTTTTTT. Amino acids: CASTGDGYTGELFF.

This clonotype was seen many times. The CDR3: CASSIAFQGRAYGYTF. As DNA, the CDR3 is TGTGCCAGTAGTATCGCGTTTCAGGGACGGGCCTATGGCTACACCTTC. The chain couples TRBV19 to TRBJ1-2; tentative D call: TRBD1 (5 bases). This CDR3 comprises 16 residues. Germline lookup yields CDR1 LNHDA and CDR2 SQIVND (reference sequence). Trimming removed 3 bases at V and 4 bases at J, with 18 bases between.

This clonotype has a handful of counts. The chain recombines TRBV19 with TRBJ2-7, with D perhaps being TRBD1 or TRBD2 (5 bases each). Trimming cost V 4 bases and J 6 bases, with 13 bases left between them. This CDR3 is built from 13 residues. Germline V gives CDR1 LNHDA, CDR2 SQIVND (reference sequence). The CDR3 sequence: CASSTPGRGEQYF. In DNA form, the CDR3 reads TGTGCCAGTAGTACCCCGGGGCGAGGCGAGCAGTACTTC.

This clonotype came up a few times. V gene TRBV6-1 combines with J gene TRBJ2-3; D unresolved. CDR1 MNHNS and CDR2 SASEGT come from the germline V gene. V was pared by 6 bases and J by 6 bases, with 10 bases between. CDR3 size: 12 residues. The DNA for the CDR3 is TGTGCCAGCAGAAGTAGCAGGGATACGCAGTATTTT. This encodes CASRSSRDTQYF.

There are a few counts of this clonotype. This chain joins TRBV20-1 and TRBJ2-6, with no clear D. The CDR3 contains 13 residues. Germline V gene sequence: CDR1 DFQATT, CDR2 SNEGSKA (reference sequence). V gave up 5 bases and J gave up 1 base, with 6 bases separating them. The CDR3 nucleotides read TGCAGTGCTCCGAGGTCTGGGGCCAACGTCCTGACTTTC. This sequence encodes CSAPRSGANVLTF.

The chain combines TRBV6-1 with TRBJ2-3, with 10 bases matching TRBD1. With 3 bases clipped from V and 6 bases from J, the junction kept 0 bases outside the gene matches. There are 13 residues in the CDR3. Germline CDR1 MNHNS, CDR2 SASEGT. CDR3 region: CASSEGQGDTQYF. The CDR3 DNA is TGTGCCAGCAGTGAGGGACAGGGGGATACGCAGTATTTT.

V gene TRBV25-1 combines with J gene TRBJ2-7, with TRBD1 identical over 8 bases. J lost 0 bases, V lost 5 bases, and 9 bases had no gene match. The CDR3 totals 16 residues. The germline CDR1 and CDR2 sequences are MGHDK and SYGVNS. CDR3 sequence reads: CASSSDRVFHSYEQYF. DNA for the CDR3: TGTGCCAGCAGTTCGGACAGGGTGTTTCACTCCTACGAGCAGTACTTC.

The chain uses TRBV28 and TRBJ2-7, with D tentatively TRBD1 or TRBD2 (5 bases each). The CDR3 loop spans 13 amino acids. The germline V gene encodes CDR1 MDHEN and CDR2 SYDVKM. The V end lost 8 bases, the J end lost 2 bases, and 13 bases lay between the germline ends. This CDR3 reads CASGTTAAYEQYF. Here the CDR3 DNA reads TGTGCCAGCGGAACGACAGCGGCCTACGAGCAGTACTTC.

This clonotype was counted only a few times. V gene TRBV29-1 combines with J gene TRBJ2-3, with 10 bases matching TRBD2. The CDR3 loop spans 13 amino acids. The trim removed 5 bases at V and 3 bases at J, leaving 2 bases unmatched. Germline lookup yields CDR1 SQVTM and CDR2 ANQGSEA. CDR3 coding DNA: TGCAGCGTTCCGACTAGCGGGACAGATACGCAGTATTTT. Protein product: CSVPTSGTDTQYF.

The CDR3 loop is CASSPAQGVYGYTF. In DNA form, the CDR3 reads TGCGCCAGCAGCCCAGCACAGGGGGTCTATGGCTACACCTTC. The chain has TRBV4-1 and TRBJ1-2; 8 bases agree with TRBD1. The CDR3 totals 14 residues. Germline CDR1 MGHRA, CDR2 YSYEKL. V trimming: 4 bases; J trimming: 4 bases; junction bases outside the gene matches: 5.

This clonotype was picked up a small number of times. The rearrangement uses TRBV9 and TRBJ2-1; possible D gene TRBD2, 5 bases. CDR3 length: 15 amino acids. V gave up 2 bases and J gave up 2 bases, with 11 bases separating them. Looked up from germline, CDR1 is SGDLS and CDR2 is YYNGEE. As DNA, the CDR3 is TGTGCCAGCAGCGTCGGGGTCTCCCCCTACAATGAGCAGTTCTTC. Translating gives CASSVGVSPYNEQFF.

This clonotype was seen many times. V is TRBV13 and J is TRBJ2-1; 8 bases line up with TRBD1. Germline V gene data show CDR1 as PRHDT and CDR2 as FYEKMQ (reference sequence). The CDR3 extends over 14 amino acids. Losses at the gene ends were 5 bases for V and 7 bases for J; bases not matched to a gene: 7. For the CDR3, the DNA is TGTGCCAGCAGCGCGGACAGGGCCCAGAATGAGCAGTTCTTC. Protein sequence: CASSADRAQNEQFF.

This clonotype was detected only once. This chain connects TRBV7-9 to TRBJ2-1; TRBD2 matches at 10 bases. V was clipped by 0 bases and J by 3 bases; unmatched bases: 8. Germline V gives CDR1 SEHNR, CDR2 FQNEAQ (reference sequence). This CDR3 contains 18 residues. CDR3 sequence: CASSLAPRLAGSYNEQFF. The CDR3, as DNA: TGTGCCAGCAGCTTAGCGCCCCGACTAGCGGGTAGCTACAATGAGCAGTTCTTC.

As concerns this clonotype: The junction does not match germline at one end; this may be a read error. The chain links TRBV6-1 to TRBJ1-1; D is possibly TRBD1 (5 bases). This CDR3 comprises 14 residues. Germline CDR1 and CDR2: MNHNS and SASEGT. CDR3 protein: CASREGAAGTEAFF. The CDR3 coding sequence is TGTGCCAGCAGGGAAGGGGCGGCCGGGACTGAAGCTTTCTTT.

This clonotype has at least ten counts. The rearrangement links TRBV30 to TRBJ2-5; tentatively, D is TRBD1 or TRBD2 (5 bases each). Trimming removed 3 bases from V and 1 base from J, with 12 bases in between. The germline V gene encodes CDR1 GTSNPN and CDR2 SVGIG (reference sequence). The CDR3 runs 14 residues. CDR3 loop: CAWSMGPSQETQYF. CDR3 nucleotides: TGTGCCTGGAGCATGGGACCATCCCAAGAGACCCAGTACTTC.

This chain joins TRBV10-3 and TRBJ2-3; maybe TRBD2 (5 bases). The length of the CDR3 is 13 residues. CDR1 ENHRY and CDR2 SYGVKD come from the germline V gene. Trimming stripped 4 bases from V and 6 bases from J, with 11 bases between. DNA for the CDR3: TGTGCCATCAGTGGGTCGACTATGGATACGCAGTATTTT. It translates to CAISGSTMDTQYF.